This T cell receptor (beta chain) emerged from a study of cytomegalovirus exposure and HLA in healthy donors (dated by TCRdb to about 2017). Describing the broader study: An earlier analysis of approximately 640 of the donors reported 250 to 300 Gb of sequence data and approximately 110 million unique TCR beta sequences from 150 million to 200 million T cells. About 280 gigabases of sequencing data and approximately 85 million unique TCR sequences were included in an early release covering several hundred HLA-typed donors. Of the approximately 400 genotyped donors, approximately 80% fell in the genetic ancestry cluster associated with self-reported Caucasian donors. The study aimed to test whether signatures of past pathogen exposure could be identified by cataloging public T cell receptors. The study profiled the T cell repertoires of under 700 subjects by immunosequencing and related them to cytomegalovirus serostatus. A separate validation cohort of roughly 130 different subjects was used in addition to the 666-subject first cohort. To predict cytomegalovirus infection status, the study brought together high-throughput TCR immunosequencing, statistical association of individual TCRs with disease status, and machine learning. In a later analysis, previously published TCR beta repertoires from several hundred donors were re-analyzed and high-resolution HLA genotyping was added so that TCR occurrence patterns could be studied. Rather than drawing on any new phenotypic data, the later analysis identified candidate immune exposures from TCR beta sequences and the way those sequences occurred across donors. To decide whether each TCR beta V gene segment behaved as functional or pseudogenic, an earlier analysis of some 540 of the donors relied on high-throughput TCR beta sequencing. Alongside the repertoire data, information on donor age, sex, ethnicity and CMV serostatus was compiled. Genome-wide SNP genotypes for about 65% of the 666 donors were used in a later genetic analysis, which treated that subset as a discovery cohort. Every discovery cohort repertoire had been produced on one sequencing platform. HLA typing covered class I and class II loci at four-digit resolution. The number of donors typed differed by locus, with roughly 620-630 for A, B, C, DRB1 and DQB1, over 500 for DQA1, 600 to 610 for DPA1, and under 490 for DPB1. Because of strong linkage in the cohort, roughly five DR-DQ haplotypes were treated as single units for association and clustering. Among a few hundred genotyped donors of the cohort, an average of roughly 240,000 unique TCR beta nucleotide sequences were sequenced per donor, approximately 20% of them non-productive.

In regard to this clone: It has no known antigen specificity. Base qualities are not provided; no much larger clone lies one nucleotide away.

Preparation of the library involved the immunoSEQ multiplex PCR assay. A mixture of 60 forward primers for TCR Vbeta segments and 13 reverse primers for TCR Jbeta segments was used in the multiplex PCR. The CDR3 region of rearranged TCR beta genes was amplified from genomic DNA by a multiplex PCR assay. The Illumina HiSeq System was used to sequence the amplified TCR beta libraries as 87-base-pair reads. As for the authors' bioinformatics: Across the roughly 670 repertoires, a later analysis counted roughly 84 million unique TCR beta chains, 9.5 million to 13 million of which were shared by at least two donors. Raw reads were error-corrected and collapsed into unique sequences with a nearest-neighbor algorithm that merged closely related sequences to remove PCR and sequencing errors. To assign V, D and J gene segments, CDR3 sequences were aligned to IMGT reference sequences. For a sequence to be retained, a match of at least six nucleotides to both a V gene segment and a J gene segment was required. A rearrangement counted as productive if the CDR3 had no stop codons and remained in frame with V and J, and every other rearrangement counted as non-productive. CDR3 was defined by IMGT convention, running from the second conserved V-encoded cysteine to the conserved J-encoded phenylalanine. The earlier analysis of about 590 of the donors excluded sequences that lacked an unambiguous match to a single V gene segment. An earlier analysis of just under 600 of the donors called V segments functional above 56.7% productive rearrangements and segregating when the between-donor standard deviation exceeded 5%. To diagnose cytomegalovirus status from the catalog of TCR beta chain sequences, a statistical classification framework was built. In a later analysis, TCR nucleotide sequences were compared against IMGT/GENE-DB human TR gene sequences so that V and J genes could be assigned. In a later analysis, CDR3 sequences and most-parsimonious VDJ recombination scenarios were assigned using the TCRdist pipeline. In a later analysis, every TCR beta chain was defined by the combination of its CDR3 amino acid sequence and its V-gene family, and reads without a unique V-gene family were dropped. As a way to deal with suspected cross-contamination and a sequencing artifact, a later analysis dropped nearly 600 nucleotide sequences that were highly shared and had low generation probability. In a later analysis, a clonal expansion index was calculated for each public chain from normalized within-repertoire ranks of inferred template counts. In a later analysis, generation probabilities were computed using a VDJ recombination model fitted to out-of-frame rearrangements, and the results were checked against IGoR. In a later analysis, TCR-TCR, TCR-HLA and TCR-CMV co-occurrence was scored with hypergeometric tests, and a repertoire-size bias correction was applied to TCR pairs. To estimate false discovery rates, a later analysis permuted the HLA or CMV assignments 20 times. In a later analysis, co-occurring TCRs were grouped with DBSCAN, and TCRdist sequence similarity was added when clustering was performed within HLA-allele-positive subsets. Repertoires with fewer than 30,000 or more than 120,000 public chains, plus five repertoires with anomalous nucleotide sharing, were excluded from co-occurrence clustering. This is the immuneACCESS table as TCRdb keeps it, with only in-frame sequences that have V and J called. A part of the clones is gone; compared with another copy, unresolved V genes explain less than half, and the rest is unexplained. The V and J calls and clone size were taken over from that table, and D and trimming were inferred from the DNA. Across this sample there are 100,000 or so clones, with around 85% seen only once. The ten most abundant clones make up about 6.9% of the sample.

For this chain, trimming is 3 bases at the V end and 6 bases at the J end, and the number of junction bases without a gene match is 15. Its CDR3 holds 18 amino acids, cysteine through phenylalanine. Only the CDR3 DNA stays, 54 bases, in frame from base 1. The germline V gene supplies CDR1 MGHDK and CDR2 SYGVNS. In total, approximately 610 healthy bone marrow donors made up the cohort. At the time of sampling, all cohort members were nominally healthy, though unrecorded immune exposures were likely present. The donor was CMV seropositive and was included in the group of 290 or so seropositive cohort members. A peripheral blood sample was provided by each donor, and peripheral blood mononuclear cells were used for TCR beta sequencing. The Qiagen DNeasy Blood Extraction Kit was used to extract genomic DNA from the blood cell samples. Results and caveats for the whole study, not just this receptor: Specific HLA alleles were associated with roughly 17,000 TCR beta sequences at a false discovery rate of 0.05 in a later analysis. The earlier analysis of 587 of the donors excluded roughly 17 rarely observed V segments, including chromosome 9 orphons, because counts were too low. According to the authors, the approach could potentially be generalized to other disease states and immunological phenotypes. A cluster of highly shared sequence variants was judged likely to be a technical artifact of the sequencing pipeline. CMV serostatus was the only immune exposure information available for the cohort. Broadly in line with IMGT annotations, most TCR beta V segments showed up in productive rearrangements about 87% or about 30% of the time in an earlier analysis of a few hundred of the donors. In a later analysis, the rate of TCR association differed among HLA loci, with DRB1 alleles having the most associated TCRs and HLA-C alleles having the fewest. A later analysis found that most CMV-associated TCR beta chains appeared HLA-restricted, with HLA associations seemingly driven largely by CMV exposure. Because some donors lacked HLA typing at each locus, the association tests relied only on the typed subset. In a later genetic analysis, a missense DCLRE1C variant was associated with V-gene and J-gene trimming of TCR beta chains, and the association was replicated in an independent cohort. Most TCR sequences were observed very rarely across donors, whereas some public TCRs were present in many individuals. In a later analysis, HLA-associated TCR beta chains were found to be more clonally expanded and to have lower generation probabilities than equally common non-associated chains. A further reported finding was that TCR beta sequences accurately predicted the HLA-A and HLA-B alleles for most subjects in the first cohort. Correlated functional status among segregating V segments might reflect linkage disequilibrium, but an unknown experimental factor could not be ruled out. Cytomegalovirus status was reported to be diagnosed by the classifier with high specificity and sensitivity in both the original and validation cohorts. The study gave a list of 150 to 200 TCR beta chains associated with cytomegalovirus. In a later genetic analysis, fewer N-insertions in productive TCRs were reported among donors in an Asian-associated ancestry cluster than the roughly 700-donor mean. Assigning TCR associations to individual alleles was difficult when HLA alleles, especially DR and DQ, strongly co-occurred. In vitro tests confirmed that three of the cytomegalovirus-associated TCR beta chains recognize cytomegalovirus antigens. The 87-base-pair reads could not distinguish some IMGT-functional V segments, including TRBV6-2 and TRBV6-3, so those segments were excluded. This cohort had only TCR beta chains sequenced, and the lack of alpha or paired-chain data limited which features could be detected. Roughly uniform sequencing depth across donors was assumed in presence/absence analyses, although this assumption may not hold. A later analysis reported that several top co-occurrence clusters appeared linked to parvovirus B19, influenza, CMV and Epstein-Barr virus.

The chain joins TRBV25-1 to TRBJ2-3, with 10 bases in between that match TRBD2. Sequencing was performed on PBMCs. The sequence was obtained from a man aged 25 to 40 in good health and CMV-seropositive. The nucleotide sequence is TGTGCCAGCAGTGAGGCCCGGCGAGAGCGGGGGGGCCGGGATACGCAGTATTTT. Its protein is CASSEARRERGGRDTQYF.